The rows below give T cell receptor beta chains drawn from one sample of a study of vaccination and CD4 T cells after COVID-19. These receptors' targets are unknown. TCRdb analysed the PCR reads with MiXCR anew, one entry per CDR3 protein. Of about 17,000 distinct CDR3 sequences in the sample, over 30% are singletons; the top ten hold 7.5% to 9.5%. The sequenced sample was CD4+ T cells from blood, cultured in vitro. These receptors were obtained from a human donor who had recovered from COVID-19. The CDR3 runs from the conserved cysteine through the conserved F or W. D genes are given only for firm matches. The size entry is marked missing in some rows and otherwise reads once, few, many or a size class.

d_gene,v_gene,abundance,j_gene,CDR3nt,CDR3aa
TRBD1,TRBV6-8,NA,TRBJ1-2,TGTGCCAGCAGTTCCGGGACAGAGTTCTATGGCTACGCCTTC,CASSSGTEFYGYAF
NA,TRBV4-2,NA,TRBJ1-1,TGTGCCAGCAGCCAAGATAGGGTGGAAGCTTTCTTT,CASSQDRVEAFF
TRBD2,TRBV5-4,NA,TRBJ2-2,TGTGCCAGCAGCTGGCGGACTAGCGGAAATACGAACACCGGGGAGCTGTTTTTT,CASSWRTSGNTNTGELFF
NA,TRBV7-3,NA,TRBJ1-1,TGTGCCAGCAGCTTAGTGGGTCCAGGGGAAGGGCCGCCAGCTTTCTTT,CASSLVGPGEGPPAFF
NA,TRBV28,once,TRBJ2-2,TGTGCCAGCAGTCCCCACCCCACAGGAAACACCGGGGAGCTGTTTTTT,CASSPHPTGNTGELFF
TRBD2,TRBV20-1,few,TRBJ2-5,TGCAGTGCTAGAGTAGGACTAGTCCCACCCAAAGAGACCCAGTACTTC,CSARVGLVPPKETQYF
NA,TRBV6-5,few,TRBJ2-5,TGTGCCAGCAGTTTACTCGGAGACAGAGGGGGAGAGACCCAGTACTTC,CASSLLGDRGGETQYF
NA,TRBV7-2,few,TRBJ2-1,TGTGCCAGCAGCCCCCCTAGCGTATACAATGAGCAGTTCTTC,CASSPPSVYNEQFF
NA,TRBV20-1,once,TRBJ2-7,TGCAGTGCTAGAGGTCGCTATGGATACGAGCAGTACTTC,CSARGRYGYEQYF
TRBD1,TRBV7-3,NA,TRBJ2-5,TGTGCCAGCAGCTTCATGACAGGGGAGACCCAGTACTTC,CASSFMTGETQYF
TRBD1,TRBV6-1,few,TRBJ1-3,TGTGCCAGCAGACCAGGGGGCGCGGGGTCTCACACCATATATTTT,CASRPGGAGSHTIYF
NA,TRBV7-9,few,TRBJ2-3,TGTGCCAGCAGTCCACCTAGCACAGATACGCAGTATTTT,CASSPPSTDTQYF
NA,TRBV19,NA,TRBJ1-1,TGTGCCAGCATAAATTTGAAACAGGGTCGGGACACTGAAGCTTTCTTT,CASINLKQGRDTEAFF
NA,TRBV30,NA,TRBJ1-1,TGTGCCCGGAGTTTGCGGACCACTGAAGCTTTCTTT,CARSLRTTEAFF
NA,TRBV15,few,TRBJ1-5,TGTGCCACCAGCAGCAGGCACAGTATCAATCAGCCCCAGCATTTT,CATSSRHSINQPQHF
NA,TRBV19,NA,TRBJ2-3,TGTGCCAGTAGTATAGGTGCGGGTAGCACAGATACGCAGTATTTT,CASSIGAGSTDTQYF
TRBD2,TRBV11-3,few,TRBJ2-2,TGTGCCAGCAGCTTACGGACTAGCCACGATACCGGGGAGCTGTTTTTT,CASSLRTSHDTGELFF
NA,TRBV2,medium-sized,TRBJ2-2,TGTGCCAGCAGTTACGAGGGTGGCACCGGGGAGCTGTTTTTT,CASSYEGGTGELFF
NA,TRBV2,NA,TRBJ1-5,TGTGCCAGCACTTTGGGACAAAGGAGCAATCAGCCCCAGCATTTT,CASTLGQRSNQPQHF
NA,TRBV20-1,NA,TRBJ1-1,TGCAGTGGTCCACAGGAGAACACTGAAGCTTTCTTT,CSGPQENTEAFF
NA,TRBV2,NA,TRBJ2-6,TGTGCCAGTGGTGGTGCTGTGGCCAACGTCCTGACTTTC,CASGGAVANVLTF
NA,TRBV7-2,few,TRBJ2-3,TGTGCCAGCAGCTTCGGAGGGGGGAGAATAAACACAGATACGCAGTATTTT,CASSFGGGRINTDTQYF
NA,TRBV30,NA,TRBJ1-1,TGTGCCCTGTTGGGGGGACCGAACACTGAAGCTTTCTTT,CALLGGPNTEAFF
TRBD2,TRBV6-1,NA,TRBJ2-3,TGTGCCAGCAGTGGTACTAGCGGGGGGCGGGATACGCAGTATTTT,CASSGTSGGRDTQYF
NA,TRBV29-1,once,TRBJ2-5,TGCAGCGTTGGGGGGATTACAGAGACCCAGTACTTC,CSVGGITETQYF
TRBD1,TRBV7-8,NA,TRBJ1-5,TGTGCCAGCAGCCTAGACAGGGTTTCTTCGAAGCCCCAGCATTTT,CASSLDRVSSKPQHF
NA,TRBV20-1,few,TRBJ2-1,TGCAGTGCTAGACGTCCAGGGGGGAGGGTTGAGCAGTTCTTC,CSARRPGGRVEQFF
NA,TRBV7-6,medium-sized,TRBJ1-6,TGTGCCAGCAGCTTAGCGGCAGGGACGGGTTCACCCCTCCACTTT,CASSLAAGTGSPLHF
TRBD1,TRBV12-3/TRBV12-4,NA,TRBJ1-4,TGTGCCACTGGGACAGCCTATGATGAAAAACTGTTTTTT,CATGTAYDEKLFF
NA,TRBV7-2,NA,TRBJ1-2,TGTGCCAGCAGCCTGGCAGCTTCTAACTATGGCTACACCTTC,CASSLAASNYGYTF
NA,TRBV7-8,NA,TRBJ2-7,TGTGCCAGCAGCCCCAGAAGGGCTAGGAGCTCCTACGAGCAGTACTTC,CASSPRRARSSYEQYF
TRBD1,TRBV28,few,TRBJ2-5,TGTGCCAGCAGTTTATTAGGGGGCGCAAGGGAGACCCAGTACTTC,CASSLLGGARETQYF
TRBD1,TRBV18,NA,TRBJ2-7,TGTGCCAGCTCACCGGACAGGGGGGTCTACGAGCAGTACTTC,CASSPDRGVYEQYF
NA,TRBV18,NA,TRBJ2-7,TGTGCCAGCTCACCAGGGGTAGACCACGAGCAGTACTTC,CASSPGVDHEQYF
NA,TRBV28,few,TRBJ1-6,TGTGCCAGCAGTACTCTGCTAAATTCACCCCTCCACTTT,CASSTLLNSPLHF
NA,TRBV28,NA,TRBJ1-6,TGTGCCAGCAGTTTCCCGACCCGTCCCCTCCACTTT,CASSFPTRPLHF
TRBD2,TRBV7-9,NA,TRBJ2-3,TGTGCCAGCAGCTTACGGGGGGTCGGGACAGATACGCAGTATTTT,CASSLRGVGTDTQYF
NA,TRBV6-1,few,TRBJ1-1,TGTGCCAGCAAAGGGTCAGAAGAGAGGGCTTTCTTT,CASKGSEERAFF
NA,TRBV19,NA,TRBJ1-2,TGTGCCAGTTGGGAGAGGGACTATGGCTACACCTTC,CASWERDYGYTF
TRBD1,TRBV7-9,NA,TRBJ2-1,TGTGCCAGCAGCCGGGACAGGGGGCTGCACAATGAGCAGTTCTTC,CASSRDRGLHNEQFF
TRBD1,TRBV20-1,NA,TRBJ1-1,TGCAGTGCTAGAGGGGCCCGGACAGGGAACACTGAAGCTTTCTTT,CSARGARTGNTEAFF
TRBD2,TRBV30,NA,TRBJ2-7,TGTGCCTGGAGTTGGCGGGAGGGGCCCCAGTACTTC,CAWSWREGPQYF
NA,TRBV12-3/TRBV12-4,few,TRBJ1-6,TGTGCCAGCAGTTTCGGGGATTCACCCCTCCACTTT,CASSFGDSPLHF
NA,TRBV21-1,NA,TRBJ2-1,TGTGCCAGCAGCCCCCATGGTTCTACCAGCGGGAGTGTCCAGGAGCAGTTCTTC,CASSPHGSTSGSVQEQFF
NA,TRBV30,few,TRBJ1-6,TGTGCCTGTGGGGTAGGGACTACTAATTCACCCCTCCACTTT,CACGVGTTNSPLHF
NA,TRBV24-1,NA,TRBJ2-7,TGTGCCACCAGTGGACACGGGACCTACGAGCAGTACTTC,CATSGHGTYEQYF